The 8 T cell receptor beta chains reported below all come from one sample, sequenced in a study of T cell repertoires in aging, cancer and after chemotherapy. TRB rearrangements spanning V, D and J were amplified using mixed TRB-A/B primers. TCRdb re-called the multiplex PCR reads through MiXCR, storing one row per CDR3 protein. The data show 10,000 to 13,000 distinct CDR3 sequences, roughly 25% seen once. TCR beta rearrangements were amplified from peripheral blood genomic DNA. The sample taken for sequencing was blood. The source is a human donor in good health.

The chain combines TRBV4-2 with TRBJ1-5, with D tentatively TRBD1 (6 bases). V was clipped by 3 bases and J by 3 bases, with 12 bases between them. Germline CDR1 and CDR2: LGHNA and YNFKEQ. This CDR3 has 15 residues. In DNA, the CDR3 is TGTGCCAGCAGCCAGGCCGGGACAAACAATCAGCCCCAGCATTTT. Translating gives CASSQAGTNNQPQHF.

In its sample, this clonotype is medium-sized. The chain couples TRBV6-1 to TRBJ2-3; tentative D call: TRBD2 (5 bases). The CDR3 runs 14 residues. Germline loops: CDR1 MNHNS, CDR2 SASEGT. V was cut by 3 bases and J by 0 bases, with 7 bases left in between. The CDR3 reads CASSDGESTDTQYF. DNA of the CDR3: TGTGCCAGCAGTGACGGGGAGAGCACAGATACGCAGTATTTT.

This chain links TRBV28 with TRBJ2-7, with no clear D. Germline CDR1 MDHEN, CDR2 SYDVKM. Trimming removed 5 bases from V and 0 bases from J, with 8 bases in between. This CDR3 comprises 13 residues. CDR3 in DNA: TGTGCCAGCAGTCTTGGAAGCTCCTACGAGCAGTACTTC. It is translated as CASSLGSSYEQYF.

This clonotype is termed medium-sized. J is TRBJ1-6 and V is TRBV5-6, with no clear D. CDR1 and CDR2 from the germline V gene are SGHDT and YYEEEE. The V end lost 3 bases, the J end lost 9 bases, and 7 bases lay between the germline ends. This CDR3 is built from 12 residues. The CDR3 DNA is TGTGCCAGCAGCTCCTTAGTTTCACCCCTCCACTTT. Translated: CASSSLVSPLHF. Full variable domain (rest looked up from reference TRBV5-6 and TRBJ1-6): DAGVTQSPTHLIKTRGQQVTLRCSPKSGHDTVSWYQQALGQGPQFIFQYYEEEERQRGNFPDRFSGHQFPNYSSELNVNALLLGDSALYLCASSSLVSPLHFGNGTRLTVT.

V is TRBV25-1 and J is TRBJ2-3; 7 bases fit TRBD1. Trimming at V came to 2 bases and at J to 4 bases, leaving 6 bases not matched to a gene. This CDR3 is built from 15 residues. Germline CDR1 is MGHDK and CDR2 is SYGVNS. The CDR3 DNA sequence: TGTGCCAGCAGTGAAGCACAGGGGCGACCAGATACGCAGTATTTT. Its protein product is CASSEAQGRPDTQYF.

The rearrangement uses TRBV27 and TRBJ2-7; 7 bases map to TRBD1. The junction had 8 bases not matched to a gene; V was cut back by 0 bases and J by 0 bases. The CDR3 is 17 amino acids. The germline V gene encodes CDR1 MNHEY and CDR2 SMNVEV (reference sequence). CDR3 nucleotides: TGTGCCAGCAGTTTATCGGCGACCGGGACAGCCTCCTACGAGCAGTACTTC. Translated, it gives CASSLSATGTASYEQYF.

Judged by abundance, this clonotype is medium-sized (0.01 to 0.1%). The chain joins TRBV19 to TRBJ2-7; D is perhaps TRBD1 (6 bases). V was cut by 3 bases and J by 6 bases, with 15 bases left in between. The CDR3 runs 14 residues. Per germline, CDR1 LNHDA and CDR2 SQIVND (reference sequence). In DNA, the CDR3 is TGTGCCAGTAGTATCCGAGGCAGGGGTGTCGAGCAGTACTTC. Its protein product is CASSIRGRGVEQYF.

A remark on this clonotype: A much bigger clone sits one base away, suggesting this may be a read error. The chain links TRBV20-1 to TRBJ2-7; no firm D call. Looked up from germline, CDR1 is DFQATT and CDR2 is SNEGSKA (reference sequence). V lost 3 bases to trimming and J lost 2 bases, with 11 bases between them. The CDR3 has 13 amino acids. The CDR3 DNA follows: TGCAGTGCTAGCGCAGGCCTAACCTACGAGCAGTACTTC. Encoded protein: CSASAGLTYEQYF.